The rows below give T cell receptor beta chains drawn from one sample of a study of blood T cell repertoires in COVID-19. Profiled with immunoSEQ multiplex PCR; TCRdb holds only in-frame clones, not every one. The sample yields tens of thousands of clones, 80% to 90% seen once. The specimen sequenced was peripheral blood. The source is a human donor in a cohort sampled during active COVID-19. The CDR3 runs from the conserved cysteine through the conserved F or W. The D gene is left open where the match is weak.

J | V | D | DNA | CDR3
TRBJ1-3 | TRBV7-9 | . | TGTGCCAGCAGCTTAGCGTCGCAGGGAAAGGGTCGGAACACCATATATTTT | CASSLASQGKGRNTIYF
TRBJ1-1 | TRBV7-9 | TRBD1 | TGTGCCAGCAGCTTAGGGGGGCAGGGGGTTGCTTTCTTT | CASSLGGQGVAFF
TRBJ1-6 | TRBV7-3 | . | TGTGCCAGCAGTCAGACAGGTGGATCACCCCTCCACTTT | CASSQTGGSPLHF
TRBJ1-5 | TRBV6-2/TRBV6-3 | TRBD1 | TGTGCCAGCAGTTATATCTCCGGGACAGGTGTACCATATAGCAATCAGCCCCAGCATTTT | CASSYISGTGVPYSNQPQHF
TRBJ2-7 | TRBV18 | TRBD2 | TGTGCCAGCTCATTTAGCGGGAGAGGAGGCGAGCAGTACTTC | CASSFSGRGGEQYF
TRBJ2-7 | TRBV20-1 | TRBD2 | TGCAGTGCTCTAGCGGGCTACGAGCAGTACTTC | CSALAGYEQYF
TRBJ2-5 | TRBV21-1 | . | TGTGCCAGCAGCAAAGGGGGGACAGGGGGGCCCGGGGAGACCCAGTACTTC | CASSKGGTGGPGETQYF
TRBJ2-1 | TRBV5-1 | TRBD2 | TGCGCCCGCCGCGGGGGGCGGGGGGACTACAATGAGCAGTTCTTC | CARRGGRGDYNEQFF
TRBJ2-3 | TRBV20-1 | . | TGCAGTGCTGAGTCTACAGATACGCAGTATTTT | CSAESTDTQYF
TRBJ2-5 | TRBV4-3 | TRBD1 | TGCGCCAGCAGCCAACACCCGACAGGGACCCAAGAGACCCAGTACTTC | CASSQHPTGTQETQYF
TRBJ2-1 | TRBV19 | . | TGTGCCAGTAGTATCTCCAATGAGCAGTTCTTC | CASSISNEQFF